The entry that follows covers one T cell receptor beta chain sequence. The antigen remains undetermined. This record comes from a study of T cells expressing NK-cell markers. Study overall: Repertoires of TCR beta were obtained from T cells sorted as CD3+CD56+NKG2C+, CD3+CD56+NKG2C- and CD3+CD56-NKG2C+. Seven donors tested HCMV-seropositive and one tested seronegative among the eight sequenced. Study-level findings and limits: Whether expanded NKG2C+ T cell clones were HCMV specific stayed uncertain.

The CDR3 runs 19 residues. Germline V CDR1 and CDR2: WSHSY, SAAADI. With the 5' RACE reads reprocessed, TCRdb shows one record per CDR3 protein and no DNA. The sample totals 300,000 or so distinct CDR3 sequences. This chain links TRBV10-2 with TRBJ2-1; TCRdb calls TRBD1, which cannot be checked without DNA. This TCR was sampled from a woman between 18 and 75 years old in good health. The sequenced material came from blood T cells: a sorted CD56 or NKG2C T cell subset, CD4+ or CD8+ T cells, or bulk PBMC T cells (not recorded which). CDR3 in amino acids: CASSAKIGQAFHMNNEQFF.